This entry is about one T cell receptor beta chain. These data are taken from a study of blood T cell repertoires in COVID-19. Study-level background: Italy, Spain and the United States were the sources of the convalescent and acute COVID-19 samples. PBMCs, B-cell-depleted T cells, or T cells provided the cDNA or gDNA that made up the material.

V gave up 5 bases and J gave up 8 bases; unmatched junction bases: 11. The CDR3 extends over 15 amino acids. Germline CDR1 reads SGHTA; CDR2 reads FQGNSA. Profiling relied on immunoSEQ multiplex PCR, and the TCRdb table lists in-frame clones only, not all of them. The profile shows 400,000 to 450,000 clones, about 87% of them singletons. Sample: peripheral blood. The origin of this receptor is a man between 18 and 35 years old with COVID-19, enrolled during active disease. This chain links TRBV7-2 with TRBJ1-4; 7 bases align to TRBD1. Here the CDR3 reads CASSPYLQGREKLFF. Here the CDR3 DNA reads TGTGCCAGCAGCCCTTATCTACAGGGGAGGGAAAAACTGTTTTTT.